The 18 T cell receptor beta chains listed next were all sequenced from one sample in a study of T-cell reconstitution after alpha-beta-depleted transplantation in children. A TCRbeta library incorporating unique molecular identifiers was prepared. MiXCR was run by TCRdb on the PCR reads, yielding one entry per CDR3 protein. This sample has hundreds of thousands of distinct CDR3 sequences, with under 12% found just once. The sequencing used PBMCs, collected before TCRalphabeta/CD19-depleted stem cell transplant. The origin of the receptors is a child younger than 10 with inherited bone marrow failure, due to receive a stem cell transplant.

The chain is built from TRBV4-3 and TRBJ2-1; 8 bases are shared with TRBD2. The CDR3 runs 18 residues. Germline values: CDR1 LGHNA, CDR2 YSLEER. Germline trimming cut 0 bases from V and 4 bases from J; bases unmatched to any gene: 11. The DNA for the CDR3 is TGCGCCAGCAGCCAAGATATGGCGGGAGGCCTCGGATACAATGAGCAGTTCTTC. Its translation is CASSQDMAGGLGYNEQFF.

A remark on this clonotype: Being one base from a much bigger clone, this may be a read error. The rearrangement uses TRBV7-9 and TRBJ2-1, with D uncertain. Germline loops: CDR1 SEHNR, CDR2 FQNEAQ (reference sequence). V was shortened by 5 bases and J by 9 bases, with 20 bases between the two germline ends. CDR3 length equals 15 residues. CDR3 coding DNA: TGTGCCAGCAGCCCTCTGGCTACCACCTTTGGTGAGCAGTTCTTC. Amino acids: CASSPLATTFGEQFF.

Notes on this clonotype: This may be a read error: a much more frequent sequence differs by one nucleotide. V is TRBV7-9 and J is TRBJ2-7; D call uncertain. The CDR3 contains 13 residues. Trimming removed 6 bases at V and 3 bases at J, with 12 bases between. Germline CDR1 reads SEHNR; CDR2 reads FQNEAQ (reference sequence). The DNA of the CDR3 is TGTGCCAGCAGGTTGGCGCCTAACTACGAGCAGTACTTC. Protein sequence: CASRLAPNYEQYF.

This clonotype was seen at least ten times. The chain recombines TRBV11-2 with TRBJ2-7; the D call may be TRBD1 or TRBD2 (5 bases each). Per the germline V gene, CDR1 is SGHAT and CDR2 is FQNNGV. Trimming stripped 4 bases from V and 4 bases from J, with 14 bases between. The CDR3 spans 14 residues. The chain's CDR3 is CASSSTVGAYEQYF. The CDR3 DNA reads as TGTGCCAGCAGCTCAACAGTCGGGGCTTACGAGCAGTACTTC.

Many counts were recorded for this clonotype. The chain recombines TRBV5-1 with TRBJ1-1; D gene ambiguous. The CDR3 contains 15 residues. V was shortened by 2 bases and J by 0 bases, with 11 bases between the two germline ends. The germline V gene encodes CDR1 SGHRS and CDR2 YFSETQ. CDR3 region: CASSFSDTLNTEAFF. The CDR3 bases are TGCGCCAGCAGCTTCTCCGACACCTTGAACACTGAAGCTTTCTTT.

This clonotype occurred many times. This chain joins TRBV3-1 and TRBJ1-1; D not certain. The germline CDR1 and CDR2 sequences are LGHDT and YNNKEL (reference sequence). This CDR3 has 14 amino acids. With 0 bases removed from V and 3 bases from J, the gap between germline ends came to 8 bases. The CDR3 DNA follows: TGTGCCAGCAGCCAAGATCTCGAGTACACTGAAGCTTTCTTT. Translating gives CASSQDLEYTEAFF.

This clonotype was observed at least ten times. The chain uses TRBV27 and TRBJ1-2, with TRBD1 as a possible D gene (5 bases). The CDR3 spans 15 residues. Deletions cut 5 bases from V and 5 bases from J, with 18 bases between. From germline, CDR1 is MNHEY and CDR2 SMNVEV (reference sequence). DNA for the CDR3: TGTGCCAGCAGTCCTGACCGGGACGGCCTATATGGCTACACCTTC. It specifies CASSPDRDGLYGYTF.

This clonotype is deemed large. The chain combines TRBV24-1 with TRBJ2-2; D remains unclear. CDR1 KGHDR and CDR2 SFDVKD come from the germline V gene. The germline V and J ends were trimmed by 9 bases and 2 bases, with 9 bases remaining between them. This CDR3 comprises 13 residues. The CDR3 spells CATFDGNTGELFF. CDR3 sequence (DNA): TGTGCCACCTTCGACGGAAACACCGGGGAGCTGTTTTTT.

In its sample, this clonotype was seen many times. The V call is TRBV20-1, the J call TRBJ1-6; no firm D call. CDR1 and CDR2 (germline): DFQATT, SNEGSKA (reference sequence). The CDR3 sequence is 14 residues long. V was cut by 1 base and J by 6 bases, with 10 bases left in between. CDR3 coding DNA: TGCAGTGCTAGAGGGGTGCCCGGTAATTCACCCCTCCACTTT. This sequence encodes CSARGVPGNSPLHF.

This clonotype has at least ten counts. V is TRBV29-1 and J is TRBJ2-1, with 7 bases identical to TRBD1. This CDR3 spans 13 amino acids. J was trimmed by 1 base and V by 7 bases; bases with no gene match: 4. Germline V gives CDR1 SQVTM, CDR2 ANQGSEA. CDR3 residues: CSGGQASYNEQFF. Here the CDR3 DNA reads TGCAGCGGTGGACAGGCATCCTACAATGAGCAGTTCTTC.

This clonotype was recorded at least ten times. The chain combines TRBV9 with TRBJ2-1, with no clear D. Looked up from germline, CDR1 is SGDLS and CDR2 is YYNGEE. The CDR3 is 16 amino acids. The ends were cut back, 0 bases at V and 0 bases at J, with 10 bases in the middle. The CDR3, as DNA: TGTGCCAGCAGCGTAGTAGTATCAAGCTCCTACAATGAGCAGTTCTTC. Translated, it gives CASSVVVSSSYNEQFF.

The J gene is TRBJ2-6, the V gene TRBV6-1; D is perhaps TRBD1 (6 bases). The CDR3 sequence is 17 residues long. Germline-derived CDR1 and CDR2 are MNHNS and SASEGT. V was shortened by 6 bases and J by 0 bases, with 15 bases between the two germline ends. For the CDR3, the DNA is TGTGCCAGCAGACGACACCAGGGGTCCTCTGGGGCCAACGTCCTGACTTTC. Protein product: CASRRHQGSSGANVLTF.

This clonotype was found many times. This CDR3 is CASSLSQGDSSYEQYF. CDR3 nucleotide sequence: TGTGCCAGCAGTTTATCGCAGGGGGACTCCTCCTACGAGCAGTACTTC. This rearrangement joins TRBV27 to TRBJ2-7; D is perhaps TRBD1 (7 bases). Trimming took 0 bases from V and 0 from J, leaving 12 bases between them. CDR3 length equals 16 residues. CDR1 is MNHEY, CDR2 SMNVEV, per germline (reference sequence).

This clonotype was detected ten times or more. This chain links TRBV29-1 with TRBJ1-4; 9 positions match TRBD1. Per the germline V gene, CDR1 is SQVTM and CDR2 is ANQGSEA. Losses at the gene ends were 4 bases for V and 5 bases for J; bases not matched to a gene: 8. There are 15 residues in the CDR3. The CDR3 DNA sequence: TGCAGCGTTGTCTTTCCTGGGACAGGGAATGAAAAACTGTTTTTT. Translating gives CSVVFPGTGNEKLFF.

A word on this clonotype: A much larger clonotype is one base distant, so this may be a read error. The chain carries TRBV29-1 and TRBJ1-2; no clear D gene. CDR1 SQVTM and CDR2 ANQGSEA come from the germline V gene. Trimming cost V 2 bases and J 3 bases, with 1 base left between them. The CDR3 is made up of 10 amino acids. CDR3 nucleotides: TGCAGCGTTGAACACTATGGCTACACCTTC. Amino acids: CSVEHYGYTF.

This clonotype was counted many times. The chain is built from TRBV4-1 and TRBJ2-1; D uncertain. Deletions cut 3 bases from V and 6 bases from J, with 9 bases between. CDR3 length: 13 amino acids. CDR1 is MGHRA, CDR2 YSYEKL, per germline. DNA for the CDR3: TGCGCCAGCAGCCAGCGGCCGAGCAATGAGCAGTTCTTC. It is translated as CASSQRPSNEQFF.

At least ten counts were recorded for this clonotype. CDR3 residues: CASRKVPSAVNTGELFF. CDR3 nucleotides: TGCGCCAGCAGGAAGGTCCCTTCAGCGGTAAACACCGGGGAGCTGTTTTTT. The chain is built from TRBV5-1 and TRBJ2-2; D possibly corresponds to TRBD2 (5 bases). The CDR3 is 17 residues long. The V and J ends lost 5 bases and 2 bases respectively, with 19 bases between them. CDR1 is SGHRS, CDR2 YFSETQ, per germline. The variable domain in full, completed from reference TRBV5-1 and TRBJ2-2, reads KAGVTQTPRYLIKTRGQQVTLSCSPISGHRSVSWYQQTPGQGLQFLFEYFSETQRNKGNFPGRFSGRQFSNSRSEMNVSTLELGDSALYLCASRKVPSAVNTGELFFGEGSRLTVL.

This clonotype occurred many times. The chain uses TRBV27 and TRBJ2-7, with D possibly called TRBD1 or TRBD2 (5 bases each). The germline V gene encodes CDR1 MNHEY and CDR2 SMNVEV (reference sequence). V was pared by 6 bases and J by 2 bases, with 11 bases between. The CDR3 sequence is 13 residues long. In DNA, the CDR3 is TGTGCCAGCAGCACTACGGGGCCCTACGAGCAGTACTTC. It translates to CASSTTGPYEQYF.